This T cell receptor (beta chain) came from a study of T cells in Graves' hyperthyroidism and ophthalmopathy. RNA transcripts served as the template for amplifying TCR beta CDR3 regions. The primer set for the first-round RT-PCR of the TCR CDR3 was HTBI. One entry per CDR3 protein results from TCRdb running MiXCR on the multiplex PCR reads. This sample has some 490,000 distinct CDR3 sequences, with around 16% found just once. Trimming cost V 6 bases and J 2 bases, with 13 bases left between them. Germline V lookup: CDR1 MNHNS, CDR2 SASEGT. CDR3 length: 14 amino acids. The clonotype comes from a woman younger than 45 with Graves' ophthalmopathy. This chain uses TRBV6-1 with TRBJ2-5; perhaps TRBD2 as D (6 bases). The specimen was blood. The CDR3 sequence is CASSSLREQETQYF. The CDR3 nucleotides are TGTGCCAGCAGCTCTTTACGGGAGCAAGAGACCCAGTACTTC.